What follows is one TCR beta chain and its context. In the study's own analysis: How many nucleated cells were present was estimated from reference gene primer amplification. The table came from immunoSEQ multiplex PCR; TCRdb's copy has only in-frame clones and leaves some out. V and J calls and clone size are as listed in that table; D and trimming were resolved from the DNA. The data show a few hundred thousand clones, 80% to 85% seen once. The data are from a study of blood T cell repertoires in COVID-19. At the level of the study: COVID-19 samples, acute and convalescent, were from the United States, Italy and Spain. PBMCs, B-cell-depleted T cells, or T cells were the source of the cDNA or gDNA that made up the material.

V lost 5 bases to trimming and J lost 3 bases; unmatched junction nucleotides: 7. Germline V lookup: CDR1 MNHEY, CDR2 SVGAGI. CDR3 length: 15 amino acids. The sequencing sample was made of peripheral blood. The sequence came from a woman under 40 who had recovered from COVID-19. This chain joins TRBV6-5 and TRBJ2-3, with 8 bases aligning to TRBD1. CDR3 sequence (DNA): TGTGCCAGCAGTCTGGCCAGGGGGCGGACAGATACGCAGTATTTT. Protein product: CASSLARGRTDTQYF.